These 4 T cell receptor beta chains share one sample of origin, sequenced in a study of beta chain features in type 1 diabetes. Of the isolated RNA, all was reverse transcribed, and so the sequenced material was expressed TCRB transcripts. Using immunoSEQ multiplex PCR, the repertoire was profiled, and TCRdb retains in-frame clones only, with some absent. Of 200,000 to 250,000 clones listed, roughly 70% are singletons. Sequencing used naive CD4+ T cells from blood. The receptors stem from a man between 25 and 39 years old in good health.

Turning to this clone: Different DNA sequences within this sample yield the same CDR3. The genes are TRBV29-1 and TRBJ1-1; D not certain. With 3 bases removed from V and 0 bases from J, the gap between germline ends came to 5 bases. The length of the CDR3 is 12 residues. Germline CDR1 reads SQVTM; CDR2 reads ANQGSEA. The CDR3 DNA is TGCAGCGTTGAGGGCCTGAACACTGAAGCTTTCTTT. Translating it yields CSVEGLNTEAFF. Full variable domain (rest looked up from reference TRBV29-1 and TRBJ1-1): SAVISQKPSRDICQRGTSLTIQCQVDSQVTMMFWYRQQPGQSLTLIATANQGSEATYESGFVIDKFPISRPNLTFSTLTVSNMSPEDSSIYLCSVEGLNTEAFFGQGTRLTVV.

This chain joins TRBV11-3 and TRBJ2-5; the D gene could be TRBD1 or TRBD2 (5 bases each). V lost 2 bases to trimming and J lost 2 bases, with 15 bases between them. CDR1 SGHNT and CDR2 YENEEA come from the germline V gene. The CDR3 has 16 residues. The CDR3 protein is CASSLSTGASQETQYF. The CDR3 DNA reads TGTGCCAGCAGCTTATCCACCGGGGCGTCACAAGAGACCCAGTACTTC.

CDR3 nucleotide sequence: TGTGCCAGTAGTCCCCAGTTCGGAGATACGCAGTATTTT. As protein: CASSPQFGDTQYF. The rearrangement links TRBV19 to TRBJ2-3; D unresolved. V was trimmed by 5 bases and J by 5 bases, leaving 11 bases between them. Germline V lookup: CDR1 LNHDA, CDR2 SQIVND (reference sequence). The CDR3 has 13 amino acids.

This clone turned up a few times. This chain connects TRBV28 to TRBJ2-7; TRBD1 is a possible D gene (6 bases). CDR1 and CDR2 from the germline V gene are MDHEN and SYDVKM. The V end lost 3 bases, the J end lost 5 bases, and 14 bases lay between the germline ends. The CDR3 length is 14 residues. The DNA of the CDR3 is TGTGCCAGCAGTTTGCTGCCGGGACACAACGAGCAGTACTTC. Its translation is CASSLLPGHNEQYF.